Each of the 21 T cell receptor beta chains below was sequenced from the same sample in a study of T-cell reconstitution after alpha-beta-depleted transplantation in children. Preparing the TCRbeta library involved the use of unique molecular identifiers. MiXCR was run by TCRdb on the PCR reads, yielding one entry per CDR3 protein. The sample records 640,000 or so distinct CDR3 sequences, 15% to 20% being singletons. Specimen: PBMCs from the stem cell graft donor, collected from the stem cell graft. All receptors come from a human donor who donated a stem cell graft to a child with acute myeloid leukemia.

The chain combines TRBV3-1 with TRBJ1-2, with TRBD1 identical over 8 bases. The CDR3 runs to 15 residues. J lost 8 bases, V lost 4 bases, and 12 bases had no gene match. Looked up from germline, CDR1 is LGHDT and CDR2 is YNNKEL (reference sequence). This CDR3 reads CASSRNTGGGGGYTF. DNA for the CDR3: TGTGCCAGCAGCCGGAACACAGGGGGAGGGGGCGGCTACACCTTC.

This clonotype was seen at least ten times. CDR3 sequence: CATSRSPADTQYF. CDR3 DNA sequence: TGTGCCACCAGCAGATCCCCGGCAGATACGCAGTATTTT. The chain joins TRBV15 to TRBJ2-3, with no clear D. Trimming shortened V by 2 bases and J by 4 bases, and 7 bases separated the two germline ends. This CDR3 has 13 amino acids. In germline, CDR1 is LNHNV, CDR2 YYDKDF (reference sequence).

On this clonotype itself: A much larger clone lies one base from this, so it may be a read error. This sequence joins TRBV4-3 and TRBJ1-2; D is possibly TRBD1 (5 bases). V was trimmed by 1 base and J by 5 bases, leaving 20 bases between them. The CDR3 has 17 residues. Germline V gene data show CDR1 as LGHNA and CDR2 as YSLEER. This chain's CDR3 is CASSQVPPETAVYGYTF. CDR3 DNA: TGCGCCAGCAGCCAAGTCCCTCCCGAGACAGCGGTTTATGGCTACACCTTC.

V is TRBV20-1 and J is TRBJ1-1, with D unresolved. Trimming left V 3 bases short and J 2 bases short, with 13 bases between. CDR1 DFQATT and CDR2 SNEGSKA come from the germline V gene (reference sequence). This CDR3 has 14 residues. CDR3: CSASNQAYNTEAFF. As DNA, the CDR3 is TGCAGTGCTAGTAATCAGGCTTACAACACTGAAGCTTTCTTT.

The V and J genes are TRBV7-2 and TRBJ2-1; tentative D call: TRBD1 (6 bases). The V end was cut by 4 bases, the J end by 10 bases, with 14 bases between. The CDR3 consists of 13 residues. Per germline, CDR1 SGHTA and CDR2 FQGNSA. The CDR3 protein is CASSSLQGTEQFF. The CDR3 coding sequence is TGTGCCAGCAGCTCCTTACAGGGAACCGAGCAGTTCTTC. Drawing the rest from reference TRBV7-2 and TRBJ2-1, the complete variable domain is GAGVSQSPSNKVTEKGKDVELRCDPISGHTALYWYRQSLGQGLEFLIYFQGNSAPDKSGLPSDRFSAERTGGSVSTLTIQRTQQEDSAVYLCASSSLQGTEQFFGPGTRLTVL.

As for this clonotype: One base away lies a much larger clone, so this may be a sequencing read error. The J gene is TRBJ2-7, the V gene TRBV20-1; unclear D gene. CDR1 and CDR2 from the germline V gene are DFQATT and SNEGSKA (reference sequence). This CDR3 has 14 residues. CDR3 DNA: TGCAGTGCTAGGAATGAAAGGGTTACCTACGACCAGTACTTC. Translating gives CSARNERVTYDQYF.

This clonotype was found a few times. The chain links TRBV3-1 to TRBJ1-1; D is perhaps TRBD1 (6 bases). The V end lost 5 bases, the J end lost 6 bases, and 19 bases lay between the germline ends. In germline, CDR1 is LGHDT, CDR2 YNNKEL (reference sequence). This CDR3 region has 15 residues. DNA for the CDR3: TGTGCCAGCAGCTACGGAGGGACACCTTCTTCTGAAGCTTTCTTT. Translation gives CASSYGGTPSSEAFF.

Concerning this clonotype: It may be a read error: a sequence one base away is much more abundant. This sequence joins TRBV15 and TRBJ2-3; TRBD2 agrees at 7 bases. The CDR3 sequence is 14 residues long. Germline assignment: CDR1 LNHNV and CDR2 YYDKDF (reference sequence). CDR3 bases: TGTGCCACCAGTCTAGCGGCTAGCACAGATACGCCGTATTTT. Translation gives CATSLAASTDTPYF.

This clonotype was observed many times. This chain links TRBV29-1 with TRBJ2-3; TRBD2 agrees at 9 bases. Germline-derived CDR1 and CDR2 are SQVTM and ANQGSEA. V lost 7 bases and J lost 6; bases outside the gene matches: 5. The CDR3 extends over 12 amino acids. CDR3 sequence: CSASGAGDTQYF. Here the CDR3 DNA reads TGCAGCGCTAGCGGGGCGGGGGATACGCAGTATTTT.

The chain employs TRBV2 and TRBJ2-5, with 8 bases fitting TRBD2. Germline CDR1 reads SNHLY; CDR2 reads FYNNEI. The CDR3 sequence is 16 residues long. V lost 6 bases, J lost 4 bases, and 13 bases stayed unmatched. The CDR3 protein is CASSDDRTSPGETQYF. Written as DNA, the CDR3 is TGTGCCAGCAGCGATGATAGGACTAGCCCCGGAGAGACCCAGTACTTC.

The rearrangement links TRBV12-3 or TRBV12-4 to TRBJ2-6, with 10 bases identical to TRBD2. The V gene end was trimmed by 6 bases and the J gene end by 4 bases; junction bases not matched to a gene: 9. This CDR3 contains 17 residues. This chain's CDR3 is CASSKLAGQSGANVLTF. CDR3 coding DNA: TGTGCCAGCAGCAAACTAGCGGGGCAGTCCGGGGCCAACGTCCTGACTTTC.

In its sample, this clonotype was seen many times. This sequence joins TRBV5-1 and TRBJ1-5, with D perhaps matching TRBD1 (6 bases). V lost 4 bases to trimming and J lost 5 bases, with 22 bases between them. The CDR3 has 17 residues. Per the germline V gene, CDR1 is SGHRS and CDR2 is YFSETQ. The CDR3 protein is CASSPTGVRSGDQPQHF. In DNA, the CDR3 is TGCGCCAGCAGCCCGACTGGGGTGAGGTCAGGGGATCAGCCCCAGCATTTT.

This clonotype was counted many times. The chain links TRBV24-1 to TRBJ2-3; D is possibly TRBD2 (6 bases). V gave up 3 bases and J gave up 2 bases, with 8 bases separating them. Per germline, CDR1 KGHDR and CDR2 SFDVKD. The CDR3 contains 14 residues. CDR3 DNA: TGTGCCACCAGTGATGGGGGGAACACAGATACGCAGTATTTT. Translation gives CATSDGGNTDTQYF.

This clonotype was seen at least ten times. The rearrangement uses TRBV5-1 and TRBJ2-1; 7 nucleotides match TRBD2. V lost 6 bases and J lost 5; bases outside the gene matches: 2. Germline CDR1 reads SGHRS; CDR2 reads YFSETQ. CDR3 length: 12 amino acids. For the CDR3, the DNA is TGCGCCAGCACAGGGACTAACAATGAGCAGTTCTTC. It is translated as CASTGTNNEQFF.

This chain connects TRBV7-2 to TRBJ2-5, with D possibly being TRBD2 (7 bases). Germline CDR1 and CDR2: SGHTA and FQGNSA. CDR3 length: 14 amino acids. The ends were cut back, 1 base at V and 3 bases at J, with 9 bases in the middle. CDR3 sequence reads: CASSLEGGEETQYF. CDR3 DNA: TGTGCCAGCAGCTTAGAGGGGGGGGAAGAGACCCAGTACTTC.

The rearrangement uses TRBV11-2 and TRBJ2-1; TRBD2 aligns across 12 bases. CDR3 length: 16 residues. Germline loops: CDR1 SGHAT, CDR2 FQNNGV. J lost 4 bases, V lost 5 bases, and 6 bases had no gene match. The CDR3 DNA follows: TGTGCCAGCAGCAGAAATCTAGCGGGGGGGTACAATGAGCAGTTCTTC. Translated, it gives CASSRNLAGGYNEQFF.

The V gene is TRBV30, the J gene TRBJ1-3; D not resolved. V dropped 8 bases and J dropped 1 base, with 6 bases sitting between them. The CDR3 spans 11 residues. Germline lookup yields CDR1 GTSNPN and CDR2 SVGIG (reference sequence). Here the CDR3 DNA reads TGTGCCCGGTCTTCTGGAAACACCATATATTTT. The encoded protein is CARSSGNTIYF.

A few counts support this clonotype. This chain joins TRBV12-3 or TRBV12-4 and TRBJ2-3; possible D gene TRBD2, 6 bases. With 10 bases removed from V and 4 bases from J, the gap between germline ends came to 15 bases. This CDR3 comprises 13 residues. The CDR3 coding sequence is TGTGCCATACCTATCGGGGGTGCAGATACGCAGTATTTT. Translating gives CAIPIGGADTQYF.

This clonotype was counted a few times. V is TRBV20-1 and J is TRBJ2-5; 8 bases fit TRBD1. Germline V gene sequence: CDR1 DFQATT, CDR2 SNEGSKA (reference sequence). V lost 4 bases to trimming and J lost 0 bases; unmatched junction nucleotides: 4. The length of the CDR3 is 14 residues. Here the CDR3 reads CSAKTGEYQETQYF. The CDR3, as DNA: TGCAGTGCTAAGACAGGGGAGTACCAAGAGACCCAGTACTTC.

This clonotype has a handful of counts. This chain uses TRBV24-1 with TRBJ2-1, with D unclear. V lost 3 bases and J lost 5, with 13 bases in between. The CDR3 has 15 amino acids. CDR1 is KGHDR and CDR2 is SFDVKD in the germline V gene. The CDR3 DNA follows: TGTGCCACCAGTGATCCAAGTCTGGGCAACAATGAGCAGTTCTTC. Translation gives CATSDPSLGNNEQFF.

The chain uses TRBV28 and TRBJ2-7, with D unresolved. V was cut by 6 bases and J by 0 bases, with 9 bases left in between. This CDR3 has 13 residues. The germline CDR1 and CDR2 sequences are MDHEN and SYDVKM. The CDR3 region has the DNA TGTGCCAGCAGCCCTACCTCCTCCTACGAGCAGTACGTC. Translating gives CASSPTSSYEQYV.